The rows below give T cell receptor beta chains drawn from one sample of a study of CD8+ T cells in alopecia areata. Using immunoSEQ multiplex PCR, the repertoire was profiled, and TCRdb retains in-frame clones only, with some absent. The repertoire has approximately 180,000 clones, 65% to 75% of them found once; the top ten carry about an eighth. The sample was CD8+ T cells sorted from blood, taken at week 0. The receptors were sampled from a human donor with alopecia areata. CDR3s include the opening cysteine and the closing phenylalanine or tryptophan. The order of the fields is V gene, clone size, D gene, CDR3 length, J gene, CDR3 protein, CDR3 DNA. A D gene is named only where the DNA matches it firmly. Clone sizes are given selectively: once, few, many, or a class where the clone is expanded.

TRBV27	.	.	13	TRBJ2-7	CASSPDSRYEQYF	TGTGCCAGCAGTCCGGACAGCCGCTACGAGCAGTACTTC
TRBV4-1	.	TRBD1	17	TRBJ1-2	CASSPQDGQGDGYGYTF	TGCGCCAGCAGCCCGCAAGATGGGCAGGGGGACGGATATGGCTACACCTTC
TRBV7-6	.	TRBD1	14	TRBJ2-1	CASSSGTGRNEQFF	TGTGCCAGCAGCTCCGGGACAGGGAGAAATGAGCAGTTCTTC
TRBV7-2	.	.	15	TRBJ1-5	CASSLTQGRGQPQHF	TGTGCCAGCAGCTTAACTCAGGGGCGGGGGCAGCCCCAGCATTTT
TRBV30	.	.	13	TRBJ2-7	CAWSGGTAYEQYF	TGTGCCTGGAGTGGTGGCACCGCCTACGAGCAGTACTTC
TRBV2	.	.	15	TRBJ1-1	CASSEVTAMNTEAFF	TGTGCCAGCAGTGAAGTTACAGCGATGAACACTGAAGCTTTCTTT
TRBV30	.	.	13	TRBJ1-2	CAWSLGGFYGYTF	TGTGCCTGGAGTCTCGGTGGATTCTATGGCTACACCTTC
TRBV27	.	.	14	TRBJ2-1	CASTLSGLYNEQFF	TGTGCCAGCACCCTTAGCGGACTCTACAATGAGCAGTTCTTC
TRBV14	.	TRBD1	15	TRBJ1-2	CASSQGPGQGNGYTF	TGTGCCAGCAGCCAAGGGCCGGGACAGGGTAATGGCTACACCTTC
TRBV7-6	.	.	18	TRBJ2-2	CASSLSGPGPLLGGELFF	TGTGCCAGCAGCTTATCAGGACCGGGCCCGCTGTTAGGCGGGGAGCTGTTTTTT
TRBV2	few	TRBD1	14	TRBJ1-1	CASSGQDRVVEAFF	TGTGCCAGCAGTGGACAAGACAGGGTTGTTGAAGCTTTCTTT
TRBV30	.	.	12	TRBJ1-2	CAWSSLGGGYTF	TGTGCCTGGAGTAGTTTAGGAGGCGGCTACACCTTC
TRBV2	many	.	14	TRBJ2-1	CASNLASGYNEQFF	TGTGCCAGCAACCTAGCTTCGGGTTACAATGAGCAGTTCTTC
TRBV30	once	.	11	TRBJ1-3	CAWLGSNTIYF	TGTGCCTGGTTAGGGTCAAACACCATATATTTT
TRBV2	.	TRBD1	18	TRBJ1-4	CASRLLLPLGQGDEKLFF	TGTGCCAGCAGACTCTTACTTCCTTTAGGACAGGGAGATGAAAAACTGTTTTTT
TRBV6-5	once	.	15	TRBJ1-5	CASRRADQSWQPQHF	TGTGCCAGCAGACGGGCAGATCAATCATGGCAGCCCCAGCATTTT
TRBV7-9	.	.	12	TRBJ2-5	CASSLSAETQYF	TGTGCCAGCAGCTTATCCGCCGAGACCCAGTACTTC
TRBV2	.	TRBD1	14	TRBJ2-3	CASLGQPRTDTQYF	TGTGCCAGCTTGGGACAGCCTCGCACAGATACGCAGTATTTT
TRBV6-6	.	.	14	TRBJ1-1	CASSYSGVGTEAFF	TGTGCCAGCAGTTACTCGGGGGTGGGCACTGAAGCTTTCTTT
TRBV13	.	.	13	TRBJ1-2	CASSFTGNYGYTF	TGTGCCAGCAGCTTCACAGGAAACTATGGCTACACCTTC
TRBV4-1	.	TRBD1	14	TRBJ2-7	CASSDRTGEYEQYF	TGCGCCAGCAGCGACCGGACAGGGGAGTACGAGCAGTACTTC
TRBV29-1	.	TRBD1	13	TRBJ2-7	CSVQTGGTYEQYF	TGCAGCGTCCAGACAGGGGGAACCTACGAGCAGTACTTC
TRBV7-9	few	.	12	TRBJ2-7	CATRQNRYEQYF	TGTGCCACTAGACAAAACCGCTACGAGCAGTACTTC
TRBV9	.	.	15	TRBJ2-3	CASSVWRGSTDTQYF	TGTGCCAGCAGCGTTTGGCGGGGCAGCACAGATACGCAGTATTTT
TRBV12-5	.	TRBD2	12	TRBJ2-5	CASSGLAETQYF	TGTGCTAGCTCCGGACTAGCAGAGACCCAGTACTTC
TRBV12-5	.	.	13	TRBJ1-1	CASGLGQGREAFF	TGTGCTAGTGGTTTGGGGCAGGGAAGAGAAGCTTTCTTT
TRBV4-1	.	.	18	TRBJ2-7	CASSQVNILMARHYEQYF	TGCGCCAGCAGCCAAGTGAATATTCTTATGGCTAGACACTACGAGCAGTACTTC
TRBV2	.	TRBD1	15	TRBJ1-6	CASSEGGTGSSPLHF	TGTGCCAGCAGTGAAGGAGGGACAGGCAGTTCACCCCTCCACTTT
TRBV2	.	TRBD1	15	TRBJ1-1	CASSVSDRGNTEAFF	TGTGCCAGCAGTGTTTCTGACAGGGGTAACACTGAAGCTTTCTTT
TRBV11-2	.	.	13	TRBJ1-2	CASSLRANYGYTF	TGTGCCAGCAGCTTACGGGCAAACTATGGCTACACCTTC
TRBV29-1	few	.	13	TRBJ1-1	CSALTTGQVEAFF	TGCAGCGCCCTCACCACGGGGCAGGTTGAAGCTTTCTTT